The rows below give T cell receptor beta chains drawn from one sample of a study of OX40 agonist ivuxolimab in advanced cancers. Clones were sequenced by immunoSEQ multiplex PCR, and TCRdb holds only the in-frame ones, with some missing. The data contain 55,000 to 75,000 clones, around 80% of them seen just once; the ten biggest clones take up 8.2%. The sample in question was CD4+ or CD8+ T cells sorted from blood, obtained in a trial of the OX40 agonist ivuxolimab. The source of these receptors is an adult with an advanced solid tumor such as melanoma, head and neck, liver or kidney cancer. The CDR3 runs from the conserved cysteine through the conserved F or W. The D gene is left open where the match is weak.

TRBJ1-2	TRBV29-1	.	CSVENSRNYGYTF
TRBJ1-2	TRBV7-9	TRBD1	CASSQGQNYGYTF
TRBJ2-1	TRBV7-3	TRBD2	CASSLDGRGYNEQFF
TRBJ1-1	TRBV5-1	.	CASRMREGEMAEAFF
TRBJ2-3	TRBV7-2	.	CASSLQGFRTDTQYF
TRBJ1-6	TRBV7-2	.	CASSLVPGANSPLHF
TRBJ1-3	TRBV2	.	CASSDRGGNTIYF
TRBJ1-3	TRBV5-6	.	CASSLFSPSGNTIYF
TRBJ2-3	TRBV5-4	TRBD2	CASSQTSGRALDTQYF
TRBJ2-2	TRBV7-9	TRBD2	CASSASPGLSNTGELFF
TRBJ2-2	TRBV5-1	TRBD1	CASSSYGDRGLAGELFF
TRBJ2-7	TRBV10-1	TRBD1	CASTLRDSSYEQYF
TRBJ1-1	TRBV11-2	.	CASSLENTEAFF
TRBJ2-5	TRBV15	.	CATAKPGLASGEETQYF
TRBJ2-1	TRBV10-3	.	CAISESGRGDEQFF
TRBJ1-2	TRBV5-6	.	CASSYLTGYYGYTF